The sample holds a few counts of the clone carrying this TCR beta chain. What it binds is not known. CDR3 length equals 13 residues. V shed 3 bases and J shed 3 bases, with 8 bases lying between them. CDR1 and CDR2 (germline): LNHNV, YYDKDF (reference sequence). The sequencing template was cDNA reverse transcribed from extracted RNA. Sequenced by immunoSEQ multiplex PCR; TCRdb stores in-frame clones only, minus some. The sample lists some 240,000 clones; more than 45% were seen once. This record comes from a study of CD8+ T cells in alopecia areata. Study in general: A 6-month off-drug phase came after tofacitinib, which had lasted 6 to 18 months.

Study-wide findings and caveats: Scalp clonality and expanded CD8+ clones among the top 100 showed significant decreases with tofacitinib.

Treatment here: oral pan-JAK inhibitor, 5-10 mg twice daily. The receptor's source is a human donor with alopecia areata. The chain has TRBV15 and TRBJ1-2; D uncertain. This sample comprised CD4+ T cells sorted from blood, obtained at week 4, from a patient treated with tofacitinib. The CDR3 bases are TGTGCCACCAGCAGGGACCTCGACTATGGCTACACCTTC. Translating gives CATSRDLDYGYTF.